The 17 T cell receptor beta chains presented below share a single source sample, sequenced in a study of human T cells and chemical hapten exposure. MiXCR, applied by TCRdb to the RACE reads, yields one record per CDR3 protein. The sample records 85,000 to 100,000 distinct CDR3 sequences, 27% being singletons. Described time point: patch test 3, about 24 weeks after DPC sensitization. Stated treatment: therapeutic diphenylcyclopropenone sensitization with weekly scalp DPC. Sequenced here: whole blood, sampled in connection with sensitization to the hapten diphenylcyclopropenone (DPC). These receptors all come from a man aged 40-49 years with alopecia areata. Some clones in this sample may be carry-over from other donors' samples.

At least ten counts were recorded for this clonotype. The chain is built from TRBV18 and TRBJ2-7; 7 nucleotides agree with TRBD1. This CDR3 region has 13 residues. From germline, CDR1 is KGHSH and CDR2 LQKENI. J was trimmed by 5 bases and V by 5 bases; bases with no gene match: 6. The CDR3 region is CASSMTGSNEQYF. CDR3 bases: TGTGCCAGCTCAATGACAGGGTCGAACGAGCAGTACTTC.

This clonotype has only a few counts. This sequence joins TRBV29-1 and TRBJ2-1; 12 bases are shared with TRBD2. This CDR3 has 14 amino acids. J gave up 9 bases and V 7 bases, and 10 bases lay outside the gene matches. CDR1 and CDR2 (germline): SQVTM, ANQGSEA. CDR3 nucleotide sequence: TGCAGCGCCGTCCTGACTAGCGGGAGACTTGAGCAGTTCTTC. It yields the protein CSAVLTSGRLEQFF.

This sequence joins TRBV28 and TRBJ1-6; 9 nucleotides align to TRBD1. Germline CDR1 is MDHEN and CDR2 is SYDVKM. The length of the CDR3 is 15 residues. J lost 6 bases, V lost 5 bases, and 5 bases had no gene match. The CDR3 loop reads CASSMGQGGNSPLHF. For the CDR3, the DNA is TGTGCCAGCAGTATGGGACAGGGTGGTAATTCACCCCTCCACTTT.

For this clonotype: One end of the junction varies from germline; a read error may be responsible. CDR3 nucleotide sequence: TGTGCCAGCAGCCTAGGGGTAGCGGAATCACCATACAATGAGCAGTTCTTC. It yields the protein CASSLGVAESPYNEQFF. The chain has TRBV13 and TRBJ2-1, with D possibly TRBD2 on 6 matching bases. Germline values: CDR1 PRHDT, CDR2 FYEKMQ (reference sequence). This CDR3 is built from 17 residues.

This sequence joins TRBV19 and TRBJ2-1; D unclear. Between the trimmed V and J ends, which lost 9 bases and 4 bases, there was a span of 13 bases. Germline CDR1 reads LNHDA; CDR2 reads SQIVND (reference sequence). CDR3 size: 13 residues. The CDR3 DNA reads as TGTGCCAGCGGGTGGGGTCCTTACAATGAGCAGTTCTTC. It codes for CASGWGPYNEQFF.

This sequence joins TRBV27 and TRBJ1-1; possibly TRBD1 for D (6 bases). Germline V gene sequence: CDR1 MNHEY, CDR2 SMNVEV (reference sequence). V gave up 5 bases and J gave up 4 bases, with 14 bases separating them. The CDR3 covers 14 residues. This CDR3 reads CASSALAGATEAFF. As DNA, the CDR3 is TGTGCCAGCAGTGCCCTGGCGGGGGCCACTGAAGCTTTCTTT.

In its sample, this clonotype was seen a few times. The chain recombines TRBV5-5 with TRBJ1-4; 9 bases align to TRBD1. This CDR3 comprises 15 residues. Germline V gene data show CDR1 as SGHKS and CDR2 as YYEKEE (reference sequence). Losses at the gene ends were 4 bases for V and 8 bases for J; bases not matched to a gene: 9. The CDR3 is CASSRTGQGQEKLFF. In DNA, the CDR3 is TGTGCCAGCAGCCGGACAGGACAGGGGCAAGAAAAACTGTTTTTT.

The V call is TRBV25-1, the J call TRBJ2-1; 7 bases are a match to TRBD1. CDR1 and CDR2 (germline): MGHDK, SYGVNS. The CDR3 totals 16 residues. V dropped 4 bases and J dropped 0; count of bases not matched to a gene: 6. DNA for the CDR3: TGTGCCAGCAGTGTTACAGGGGTCAGCTCCTACAATGAGCAGTTCTTC. Translated: CASSVTGVSSYNEQFF.

DNA for the CDR3: TGTGCCAGCAGTCACCAGGCGAGTAGCGGGCCGGCTACGTACTTC. Its protein product is CASSHQASSGPATYF. The V call is TRBV6-6, the J call TRBJ2-5; 7 bases map to TRBD2. In germline, CDR1 is MNHNY, CDR2 SVGAGI (reference sequence). This CDR3 region has 15 residues. V was pared by 5 bases and J by 13 bases, with 19 bases of the junction left unmatched.

Only a few counts were recorded for this clonotype. The genes are TRBV10-1 and TRBJ2-1; 12 nucleotides agree with TRBD2. The CDR3 length is 14 residues. Germline values: CDR1 WNHNN, CDR2 SYGVQD (reference sequence). V lost 6 bases to trimming and J lost 9 bases; unmatched junction nucleotides: 6. CDR3 in DNA: TGCGCCAGCAGGCAGACTAGCGGGAGTAGTGAGCAGTTCTTC. This sequence encodes CASRQTSGSSEQFF.

The chain combines TRBV6-6 with TRBJ2-3, with TRBD1 matching over 7 bases. CDR1 is MNHNY and CDR2 is SVGAGI in the germline V gene (reference sequence). Unmatched junction bases numbered 4, after V lost 4 bases and J lost 0 bases. The CDR3 contains 15 residues. The chain's CDR3 is CASSSAGGSTDTQYF. CDR3 nucleotides: TGTGCCAGCAGTTCAGCAGGGGGAAGCACAGATACGCAGTATTTT.

This clonotype was detected only a few times. This sequence joins TRBV7-2 and TRBJ2-3, with D uncertain. The length of the CDR3 is 15 residues. In germline, CDR1 is SGHTA, CDR2 FQGNSA. Trimming removed 1 base at V and 2 bases at J, with 10 bases between. The CDR3 protein is CASSLDVLDTDTQYF. CDR3 nucleotide sequence: TGTGCCAGCAGCTTAGACGTTCTGGACACAGATACGCAGTATTTT.

The genes are TRBV27 and TRBJ2-4; D remains unclear. The CDR3 covers 14 residues. Germline V gene lookup returns CDR1 MNHEY and CDR2 SMNVEV (reference sequence). Trimming stripped 6 bases from V and 2 bases from J, with 11 bases between. The CDR3 here is CASRGPQPKNIQYF. The CDR3 DNA reads as TGTGCCAGCAGGGGCCCGCAGCCCAAAAACATTCAGTACTTC.

The chain is built from TRBV20-1 and TRBJ2-1; tentative D call: TRBD2 (7 bases). Trimming left V 3 bases short and J 2 bases short, with 14 bases between. The CDR3 is 15 amino acids. CDR1 is DFQATT and CDR2 is SNEGSKA in the germline V gene (reference sequence). The DNA for the CDR3 is TGCAGTGCTAGGGGTGGAGGGGGGGCCTACAATGAGCAGTTCTTC. It encodes CSARGGGGAYNEQFF.

This chain links TRBV4-2 with TRBJ1-3; D is uncertain. Germline CDR1 reads LGHNA; CDR2 reads YNFKEQ. The CDR3 runs 15 residues. Between the trimmed V and J ends, which lost 0 bases and 0 bases, there was a span of 6 bases. DNA for the CDR3: TGTGCCAGCAGCCAAGACCTCAACTCTGGAAACACCATATATTTT. It encodes CASSQDLNSGNTIYF.

CDR3 coding DNA: TGTGCCAGCAGCTCCGGACTACAGGGGGGCGAGCAGTACTTC. Amino acids: CASSSGLQGGEQYF. The gene calls are TRBV7-2 and TRBJ2-7; TRBD1 matches at 8 bases. The CDR3 extends over 14 amino acids. The ends lost 4 bases at V and 6 bases at J; junction bases unmatched: 8. CDR1 and CDR2 from the germline V gene are SGHTA and FQGNSA.

This clonotype has more than one count but fewer than ten. The chain joins TRBV12-3 or TRBV12-4 to TRBJ2-6; 10 nucleotides agree with TRBD1. Trimming removed 6 bases from V and 2 bases from J; junction bases left unmatched: 1. The CDR3 contains 15 residues. The CDR3 region is CASRGTGAGANVLTF. CDR3 coding DNA: TGTGCCAGCAGGGGGACAGGGGCTGGGGCCAACGTCCTGACTTTC.